The 8 T cell receptor beta chains reported below all come from one sample, sequenced in a study of T cell responses to AZD1222 COVID-19 vaccine (TCRdb year 2021). The method was the immunoSEQ multiplex PCR assay. The table comes from immuneACCESS by way of TCRdb, which keeps in-frame sequences with V and J called. Part of the clones is missing from these tables; in studies checked, under half for an unresolved V gene and the rest for unknown reasons. The sample table records around 66,000 clones; approximately 90% of these occur just once. The top ten clonotypes cover more than 4.5% of the sample. Read against the paper, the sample's time point label means: about 28 days (+/-7) after the second vaccine dose. The sample's treatment or condition, from its label and the paper: meningococcal conjugate vaccine given as trial control. Material: peripheral blood, obtained 28 days after the second dose of the MenACWY control vaccine. These TCRs come from an adult who received the MenACWY meningococcal vaccine as a control.

About this clone itself: The junction departs from germline at one end; a sequencing error may be responsible. The chain carries TRBV20-1 and TRBJ2-7; D ambiguous. CDR3 length: 11 amino acids. Germline loops: CDR1 DFQATT, CDR2 SNEGSKA (reference sequence). CDR3 amino acids: CSARDVYEQYF. The CDR3, as DNA: TGCAGTGCTAGAGATGTTTACGAGCAGTACTTT.

The chain combines TRBV28 with TRBJ1-2; D is undetermined. The ends were cut back, 8 bases at V and 5 bases at J, with 21 bases in the middle. CDR1 is MDHEN and CDR2 is SYDVKM in the germline V gene. The CDR3 contains 15 residues. The CDR3 loop reads CASENSGRTPYGYTF. DNA for the CDR3: TGTGCCAGCGAAAACTCGGGCAGAACACCTTATGGCTACACCTTC.

The V gene is TRBV19, the J gene TRBJ1-3; D gene unclear. Germline V gene data show CDR1 as LNHDA and CDR2 as SQIVND (reference sequence). Trimming took off 3 bases at V and 0 bases at J, with 9 bases between the two ends. This CDR3 has 15 amino acids. The CDR3 sequence is CASSIAGDSGNTIYF. In DNA form, the CDR3 reads TGTGCCAGTAGTATTGCCGGGGACTCTGGAAACACCATATATTTT.

The gene calls are TRBV28 and TRBJ1-2, with 9 bases fitting TRBD1. Looked up from germline, CDR1 is MDHEN and CDR2 is SYDVKM. The V and J ends lost 5 bases and 7 bases, in that order; junction bases with no gene match: 14. The CDR3 totals 16 residues. The CDR3 sequence: CASSRDRVTGRGGYTF. DNA of the CDR3: TGTGCCAGCAGTCGGGACAGGGTGACCGGTCGCGGTGGCTACACCTTC.

This clone showed up just once. The rearrangement links TRBV19 to TRBJ1-1, with D unclear. V lost 5 bases and J lost 3, with 10 bases in between. The CDR3 is 13 amino acids. Germline V gene data show CDR1 as LNHDA and CDR2 as SQIVND (reference sequence). The CDR3: CASSSTSDTEAFF. In nucleotides, the CDR3 is TGTGCCAGTAGTTCAACAAGTGACACTGAAGCTTTCTTT.

A single count supports this clone. The V call is TRBV2, the J call TRBJ2-2; D remains unclear. The CDR3 is 13 residues long. The germline V gene has CDR1 SNHLY and CDR2 FYNNEI. V lost 6 bases and J lost 2, with 7 bases in between. The CDR3 here is CASRTDNTGELFF. CDR3 bases: TGTGCCAGCAGGACGGACAACACCGGGGAGCTGTTTTTT. Full variable domain (remainder filled in from reference TRBV2 and TRBJ2-2): EPEVTQTPSHQVTQMGQEVILRCVPISNHLYFYWYRQILGQKVEFLVSFYNNEISEKSEIFDDQFSVERPDGSNFTLKIRSTKLEDSAMYFCASRTDNTGELFFGEGSRLTVL.

The gene calls are TRBV6-2 or TRBV6-3 and TRBJ1-2; possibly TRBD1 for D (5 bases). Trimming stripped 2 bases from V and 7 bases from J, with 8 bases between. Germline V CDR1 and CDR2: MNHEY, SVGEGT. The length of the CDR3 is 12 residues. CDR3 sequence: CASSYGGSGYTF. The DNA of the CDR3 is TGTGCCAGCAGTTACGGGGGTAGTGGCTACACCTTC.

The J gene is TRBJ1-6, the V gene TRBV30, with 8 bases lining up with TRBD1. The CDR3 sequence is 13 residues long. Germline values: CDR1 GTSNPN, CDR2 SVGIG (reference sequence). The V segment lost 4 bases and the J segment 10 bases; nucleotides outside the gene matches: 6. The CDR3 sequence is CAWTGGPGSPLHF. DNA of the CDR3: TGTGCCTGGACAGGGGGCCCCGGGTCACCCCTCCACTTT. The variable domain in full, completed from reference TRBV30 and TRBJ1-6, reads SQTIHQWPATLVQPVGSPLSLECTVEGTSNPNLYWYRQAAGRGLQLLFYSVGIGQISSEVPQNLSASRPQDRQFILSSKKLLLSDSGFYLCAWTGGPGSPLHFGNGTRLTVT.